This TCR beta chain was sequenced during a study of early T cells in non-severe SARS-CoV-2 infection. Study information: Sequencing of unsorted whole blood was done on bulk RNA, leaving chains unpaired. Study-level findings and limits: The study's VDJdb matching favored anti-spike CD8 responses and missed private and CD4 specificities.

Individual cDNA molecules were tagged with unique molecular identifiers. TCRdb reanalysed the 5' RACE reads using MiXCR and keeps one entry per CDR3 protein. This sample has some 21,000 distinct CDR3 sequences, with less than 5% found just once. This clonotype was found many times. Antigen unknown. The CDR3 is 14 amino acids. V lost 6 bases and J lost 5; bases outside the gene matches: 1. The receptor was derived from an adult who was a healthcare worker with PCR-confirmed SARS-CoV-2 infection or an uninfected control (not recorded which). The chain joins TRBV12-3 or TRBV12-4 to TRBJ2-1, with TRBD2 matching 13 bases. The sample taken for sequencing was whole blood. The CDR3 loop reads CASRGTSGDNEQFF. In DNA form, the CDR3 reads TGTGCCAGCAGGGGGACTAGCGGGGACAATGAGCAGTTCTTC.